Included here is one T cell receptor beta chain sequence, with context. As defined, naive CD8 cells were CD45RO-negative and positively selected for CCR7, with terminally differentiated effector memory CD45RA+ cells excluded. The CDR3 is made up of 22 amino acids. Per germline, CDR1 ENHRY and CDR2 SYGVKD. The V segment lost 5 bases and the J segment 8 bases; nucleotides outside the gene matches: 31. This specimen comes from a study of shared clonotypes between healthy human individuals. Sequenced by immunoSEQ multiplex PCR; TCRdb stores in-frame clones only, minus some. The profile shows around 2.1 million clones, approximately 94% of them singletons.

The sample was naive CD8+ T cells from PBMCs. This receptor was identified in a man aged 18 to 35 in good health. Some clones in this sample may be carry-over from other donors' samples. This sequence joins TRBV10-3 and TRBJ2-1, with 9 bases that match TRBD2. The CDR3 nucleotides are TGTGCCATCAGTCCCGGGGGTCTCTCTGGGGTTGATTGGCGGGAGGGGTTCGATGAGCAGTTCTTC. Protein product: CAISPGGLSGVDWREGFDEQFF.